This T cell receptor (beta chain) is drawn from a study of control samples from healthy donors and cancer patients. Germline CDR1 reads MGHRA; CDR2 reads YSYEKL. This CDR3 comprises 17 residues. Trimming took off 0 bases at V and 0 bases at J, with 9 bases between the two ends. The protocol was immunoSEQ multiplex PCR, while the TCRdb copy is restricted to in-frame clones and leaves out a portion. The sample holds over 80,000 clones; roughly 86% are singletons and the top ten take 2%. Sequenced input: blood. The chain employs TRBV4-1 and TRBJ1-6, with unresolved D. The receptor was derived from a man aged 55 to 70 in good health. The CDR3 DNA follows: TGCGCCAGCAGCCAAGAGAGGGAAGGCTCCTATAATTCACCCCTCCACTTT. Translated: CASSQEREGSYNSPLHF.